These 14 T cell receptor beta chains originate from one sample sequenced in a study of T cell changes during pregnancy in multiple sclerosis. The protocol was immunoSEQ multiplex PCR, while the TCRdb copy is restricted to in-frame clones and leaves out a portion. There are 79,000 or so clones in the sample; 75% to 90% occur only once, and less than 3.5% lies in the top ten. The material sequenced was peripheral blood, taken before pregnancy. Source of these receptors: a female donor with multiple sclerosis, enrolled in a pregnancy study.

J is TRBJ2-7 and V is TRBV7-2; 9 positions match TRBD1. Trimming at V came to 1 base and at J to 3 bases, leaving 10 bases not matched to a gene. The CDR3 totals 17 residues. Per the germline V gene, CDR1 is SGHTA and CDR2 is FQGNSA. This chain's CDR3 is CASSLVGQGRDGYEQYF. CDR3 nucleotides: TGTGCCAGCAGCTTAGTGGGACAGGGAAGGGACGGCTACGAGCAGTACTTC.

The chain joins TRBV4-1 to TRBJ2-5; possibly TRBD1 for D (6 bases). Germline V CDR1 and CDR2: MGHRA, YSYEKL. The CDR3 has 17 amino acids. V was trimmed by 4 bases and J by 2 bases, leaving 20 bases between them. The CDR3 DNA is TGCGCCAGCAGCCTTCCGCCAGCTGACAGGCATCAAGAGACCCAGTACTTC. Protein: CASSLPPADRHQETQYF.

Only one count was recorded for this clone. J is TRBJ1-1 and V is TRBV18, with D possibly being TRBD1 (6 bases). The CDR3 has 16 residues. Germline V gene sequence: CDR1 KGHSH, CDR2 LQKENI. With 2 bases removed from V and 3 bases from J, the gap between germline ends came to 16 bases. The CDR3 nucleotides are TGTGCCAGCTCACCATCGGGGGGGGGCCGGGACACTGAAGCTTTCTTT. Translation gives CASSPSGGGRDTEAFF.

This sequence joins TRBV4-1 and TRBJ1-1; TRBD1 agrees at 7 bases. Germline trimming cut 1 base from V and 4 bases from J; bases unmatched to any gene: 12. The CDR3 extends over 17 amino acids. CDR1 is MGHRA and CDR2 is YSYEKL in the germline V gene. CDR3 in amino acids: CASSQGSPGGMVTEAFF. CDR3 sequence (DNA): TGCGCCAGCAGCCAAGGATCCCCAGGGGGGATGGTCACTGAAGCTTTCTTT.

The CDR3 reads CATSSSPGFEAFF. The CDR3 DNA reads TGTGCCACCAGCAGCTCCCCGGGATTCGAGGCTTTCTTT. The chain has TRBV15 and TRBJ1-1; no firm D call. Trimming removed 3 bases from V and 11 bases from J, with 16 bases in between. CDR1 is LNHNV and CDR2 is YYDKDF in the germline V gene (reference sequence). There are 13 residues in the CDR3. Using reference TRBV15 and TRBJ1-1 for the parts outside the CDR3, the full variable domain is DAMVIQNPRYQVTQFGKPVTLSCSQTLNHNVMYWYQQKSSQAPKLLFHYYDKDFNNEADTPDNFQSRRPNTSFCFLDIRSPGLGDTAMYLCATSSSPGFEAFFGQGTRLTVV.

The chain employs TRBV6-5 and TRBJ1-2; D is unresolved. The germline gives CDR1 MNHEY, CDR2 SVGAGI. CDR3 size: 13 residues. V dropped 5 bases and J dropped 6 bases, with 13 bases sitting between them. The CDR3 nucleotides are TGTGCCAGCAGTCGTCTCCCCGGGAATGGCTACACCTTC. This translates into CASSRLPGNGYTF.

The chain employs TRBV6-5 and TRBJ1-2; TRBD1 matches at 9 bases. This CDR3 has 13 amino acids. V was clipped by 6 bases and J by 4 bases; unmatched bases: 3. CDR1 MNHEY and CDR2 SVGAGI come from the germline V gene. This CDR3 is CASRGTGSYGYTF. Written as DNA, the CDR3 is TGTGCCAGCAGGGGGACAGGGTCCTATGGCTACACCTTC.

This chain uses TRBV5-1 with TRBJ1-5; TRBD1 aligns across 7 bases. With V trimmed by 4 bases and J by 1 base, 2 bases remained unmatched. The germline gives CDR1 SGHRS, CDR2 YFSETQ. The CDR3 contains 14 residues. Written as DNA, the CDR3 is TGCGCCAGCAGCCCGACAGGGAGCAATCAGCCCCAGCATTTT. This encodes CASSPTGSNQPQHF.

This chain uses TRBV5-1 with TRBJ2-7; 9 bases match TRBD1. Germline V CDR1 and CDR2: SGHRS, YFSETQ. The junction had 11 bases not matched to a gene; V was cut back by 4 bases and J by 6 bases. This CDR3 region has 15 residues. CDR3 sequence (DNA): TGCGCCAGCAGCCGGGGACAGGGTGGCCTCCTCGAGCAGTACTTC. This translates into CASSRGQGGLLEQYF. Full variable domain (remainder filled in from reference TRBV5-1 and TRBJ2-7): KAGVTQTPRYLIKTRGQQVTLSCSPISGHRSVSWYQQTPGQGLQFLFEYFSETQRNKGNFPGRFSGRQFSNSRSEMNVSTLELGDSALYLCASSRGQGGLLEQYFGPGTRLTVT.

The chain has TRBV19 and TRBJ2-5; 9 bases align to TRBD1. Germline V gene lookup returns CDR1 LNHDA and CDR2 SQIVND (reference sequence). The CDR3 has 14 amino acids. V shed 6 bases, J shed 5 bases, and the junction held 7 bases outside the gene matches. The CDR3 DNA is TGTGCCAGTAGCCTATACAGGGGGCGGGAGACCCAGTACTTC. Encoded protein: CASSLYRGRETQYF.

In this sample, this clone turned up a few times. The J gene is TRBJ1-1, the V gene TRBV19; TRBD1 aligns across 10 bases. Looked up from germline, CDR1 is LNHDA and CDR2 is SQIVND (reference sequence). Trimming cost V 1 base and J 3 bases; bases outside gene matches: 2. The CDR3 totals 15 residues. This CDR3 is CASSIVDRGDTEAFF. CDR3 coding DNA: TGTGCCAGTAGTATAGTGGACAGGGGGGACACTGAAGCTTTCTTT. The full variable domain, with the rest looked up from reference TRBV19 and TRBJ1-1, is DGGITQSPKYLFRKEGQNVTLSCEQNLNHDAMYWYRQDPGQGLRLIYYSQIVNDFQKGDIAEGYSVSREKKESFPLTVTSAQKNPTAFYLCASSIVDRGDTEAFFGQGTRLTVV.

The chain recombines TRBV5-1 with TRBJ2-1; 12 nucleotides align to TRBD2. V was pared by 4 bases and J by 8 bases, with 4 bases of the junction left unmatched. Germline V gene data show CDR1 as SGHRS and CDR2 as YFSETQ. The CDR3 runs 14 residues. The CDR3 loop is CASSVGLAGDEQFF. In DNA form, the CDR3 reads TGCGCCAGCAGCGTGGGACTAGCGGGCGATGAGCAGTTCTTC.

The chain employs TRBV7-7 and TRBJ2-5, with TRBD1 matching 8 bases. V lost 1 base and J lost 4; bases outside the gene matches: 5. Germline V lookup: CDR1 SSHAT, CDR2 FNYEAQ (reference sequence). There are 15 residues in the CDR3. CDR3 nucleotide sequence: TGTGCCAGCAGCTTAGAGGACAGGGTAGGAGAGACCCAGTACTTC. Its translation: CASSLEDRVGETQYF.

The chain uses TRBV4-1 and TRBJ1-6; D uncertain. V was pared by 0 bases and J by 8 bases, with 11 bases between. CDR3 size: 15 residues. Germline V gene sequence: CDR1 MGHRA, CDR2 YSYEKL. The CDR3 sequence is CASSQETPADSPLHF. In DNA, the CDR3 is TGCGCCAGCAGCCAAGAGACCCCGGCGGATTCACCCCTCCACTTT.